These 13 T cell receptor beta chains originate from one sample sequenced in a study of OX40 agonist ivuxolimab in advanced cancers. Produced via immunoSEQ multiplex PCR; TCRdb's table is partial and in-frame only. The sample records 65,000 to 90,000 clones, more than 80% being singletons. The source material was CD4+ or CD8+ T cells sorted from blood, sampled in a trial of the OX40 agonist ivuxolimab. All receptors derive from an adult with an advanced solid tumor such as melanoma, head and neck, liver or kidney cancer.

The CDR3 nucleotides are TGCGCCAGCAGTGAAATTACAGGGACGCTTAATTCACCCCTCCACTTT. This sequence encodes CASSEITGTLNSPLHF. The chain uses TRBV10-2 and TRBJ1-6, with D perhaps matching TRBD1 (6 bases). The CDR3 contains 16 residues. Trimming pared 3 bases from V and 6 bases from J, leaving 15 bases between. Germline V CDR1 and CDR2: WSHSY, SAAADI.

The V call is TRBV5-1, the J call TRBJ1-5, with D perhaps matching TRBD1 (6 bases). The CDR3 covers 16 residues. Germline CDR1 reads SGHRS; CDR2 reads YFSETQ. The germline V and J ends were trimmed by 4 bases and 0 bases, with 14 bases remaining between them. The CDR3 loop is CASSPQGGGSNQPQHF. As DNA, the CDR3 is TGCGCCAGCAGCCCACAGGGAGGGGGTAGCAATCAGCCCCAGCATTTT. Combining the CDR3 with reference TRBV5-1 and TRBJ1-5 gives the whole variable domain KAGVTQTPRYLIKTRGQQVTLSCSPISGHRSVSWYQQTPGQGLQFLFEYFSETQRNKGNFPGRFSGRQFSNSRSEMNVSTLELGDSALYLCASSPQGGGSNQPQHFGDGTRLSIL.

V and J are TRBV12-5 and TRBJ1-1; D may be TRBD1 (6 bases). The length of the CDR3 is 16 residues. CDR1 is LGHNT, CDR2 FRNRAP, per germline. Trimming removed 1 base from V and 2 bases from J, with 14 bases in between. The CDR3 loop reads CASGLGVGGPNTEAFF. As DNA, the CDR3 is TGTGCTAGTGGTTTGGGGGTAGGGGGACCTAACACTGAAGCTTTCTTT. Drawing the rest from reference TRBV12-5 and TRBJ1-1, the complete variable domain is DARVTQTPRHKVTEMGQEVTMRCQPILGHNTVFWYRQTMMQGLELLAYFRNRAPLDDSGMPKDRFSAEMPDATLATLKIQPSEPRDSAVYFCASGLGVGGPNTEAFFGQGTRLTVV.

This clone occurred a few times. V usage is TRBV29-1 and J usage is TRBJ1-1, with D uncertain. The CDR3 has 15 amino acids. The ends were cut back, 3 bases at V and 1 base at J, with 15 bases in the middle. From germline, CDR1 is SQVTM and CDR2 ANQGSEA. The chain's CDR3 is CSVDGPYRGNTEAFF. CDR3 coding DNA: TGCAGCGTTGATGGTCCGTACCGAGGGAACACTGAAGCTTTCTTT.

V is TRBV7-2 and J is TRBJ1-6; no definite D call. The germline V gene encodes CDR1 SGHTA and CDR2 FQGNSA. This CDR3 has 16 amino acids. Between the trimmed V and J ends, which lost 7 bases and 5 bases, there was a span of 18 bases. CDR3 sequence: CASTLSAGGNNSPLHF. The CDR3 region has the DNA TGTGCCAGCACCCTTTCGGCAGGAGGGAATAATTCACCCCTCCACTTT.

The table lists this clone with a count of one. The genes are TRBV25-1 and TRBJ1-4, with 11 bases fitting TRBD1. Per germline, CDR1 MGHDK and CDR2 SYGVNS. This CDR3 contains 14 residues. The J segment lost 8 bases and the V segment lost 4 bases, leaving 3 bases of the junction unmatched. CDR3 residues: CASSGTGGVEKLFF. CDR3 in DNA: TGTGCCAGCAGTGGGACAGGGGGCGTCGAAAAACTGTTTTTT.

This clone was found a few times. The chain joins TRBV5-1 to TRBJ2-2, with D perhaps given as TRBD1 or TRBD2 (6 bases each). From germline, CDR1 is SGHRS and CDR2 YFSETQ. The V end lost 0 bases, the J end lost 4 bases, and 19 bases lay between the germline ends. The CDR3 covers 18 residues. This CDR3 is CASSLVRGRDGSTGELFF. CDR3 bases: TGCGCCAGCAGCTTGGTACGGGGGCGGGACGGCAGCACCGGGGAGCTGTTTTTT. Drawing the rest from reference TRBV5-1 and TRBJ2-2, the complete variable domain is KAGVTQTPRYLIKTRGQQVTLSCSPISGHRSVSWYQQTPGQGLQFLFEYFSETQRNKGNFPGRFSGRQFSNSRSEMNVSTLELGDSALYLCASSLVRGRDGSTGELFFGEGSRLTVL.

The chain uses TRBV7-2 and TRBJ1-4, with D unclear. The CDR3 has 14 residues. Germline V gene lookup returns CDR1 SGHTA and CDR2 FQGNSA. The V and J ends lost 3 bases and 5 bases respectively, with 10 bases between them. The DNA of the CDR3 is TGTGCCAGCAGCTTCGCCGGGAAAAATGAAAAACTGTTTTTT. This sequence encodes CASSFAGKNEKLFF. The complete variable domain, with remaining parts taken from reference TRBV7-2 and TRBJ1-4, reads GAGVSQSPSNKVTEKGKDVELRCDPISGHTALYWYRQSLGQGLEFLIYFQGNSAPDKSGLPSDRFSAERTGGSVSTLTIQRTQQEDSAVYLCASSFAGKNEKLFFGSGTQLSVL.

This rearrangement joins TRBV4-3 to TRBJ2-3, with 7 bases aligning to TRBD2. Per the germline V gene, CDR1 is LGHNA and CDR2 is YSLEER. V trimming: 0 bases; J trimming: 4 bases; junction bases outside the gene matches: 10. This CDR3 has 17 amino acids. The CDR3 DNA sequence: TGCGCCAGCAGCCAAGATCGGGCCAGCGGGGCATCAGATACGCAGTATTTT. Translating it yields CASSQDRASGASDTQYF.

The CDR3 region is CASSLSQFTGELFF. DNA of the CDR3: TGTGCCAGCAGCTTATCCCAGTTTACCGGGGAGCTGTTTTTT. V usage is TRBV7-9 and J usage is TRBJ2-2; no firm D call. This CDR3 has 14 residues. Per germline, CDR1 SEHNR and CDR2 FQNEAQ (reference sequence). V was clipped by 2 bases and J by 5 bases, with 9 bases between them.

The chain combines TRBV11-3 with TRBJ1-5; 7 positions agree with TRBD1. Germline V gene data show CDR1 as SGHNT and CDR2 as YENEEA. The CDR3 runs to 16 residues. The junction had 10 bases not matched to a gene; V was cut back by 4 bases and J by 4 bases. DNA of the CDR3: TGTGCCAGCAGCTCCCGGACAGGCCGGGGGAATCAGCCCCAGCATTTT. Protein sequence: CASSSRTGRGNQPQHF.

This chain joins TRBV7-3 and TRBJ2-7, with D possibly matching TRBD2 (5 bases). Trimming pared 2 bases from V and 3 bases from J, leaving 11 bases between. The CDR3 consists of 14 residues. Germline CDR1 is SGHTA and CDR2 is FQGTGA. Here the CDR3 DNA reads TGTGCCAGCAGCTTAGTTCGTCGGGGCTACGAGCAGTACTTC. It is translated as CASSLVRRGYEQYF.

The rearrangement uses TRBV7-2 and TRBJ2-6; D tentatively fits TRBD1 or TRBD2 (5 bases each). This CDR3 is 18 amino acids long. Germline V gene lookup returns CDR1 SGHTA and CDR2 FQGNSA. V dropped 5 bases and J dropped 0 bases, with 17 bases sitting between them. For the CDR3, the DNA is TGTGCCAGCAGCCCACGGGACGGGTGGAGCTCTGGGGCCAACGTCCTGACTTTC. Translating gives CASSPRDGWSSGANVLTF.